This TCR beta chain emerged from a study of CD8 T cells in ankylosing spondylitis. Overall study findings and caveats: Matched ankylosing spondylitis synovial fluid reportedly showed significant enrichment of disease-linked clones. What appeared characteristic of ankylosing spondylitis blood was a TCR beta motif of eight highly homologous variants. Some motif variants were previously reported in reactive arthritis synovial fluid and blood. Disease-associated clones were CD8+ and fairly uncommon in peripheral blood.

The CDR3 runs 13 residues. V lost 7 bases and J lost 3, with 12 bases in between. This clonotype occurred many times. What it binds is not known. With molecular barcodes, quantitative 5'-RACE was used to make the TCR beta libraries. TCRdb reanalysed the 5' RACE reads using MiXCR and keeps one entry per CDR3 protein. The sample holds 220,000 or so distinct CDR3 sequences, around 20% seen once. The sequenced sample consisted of blood, either unsorted or a sorted T cell fraction (not recorded which). The sequence was obtained from a male donor with ankylosing spondylitis. This rearrangement joins TRBV12-3 or TRBV12-4 to TRBJ1-1; no reliable D call. CDR3 in DNA: TGTGCCAGCACCCAGGACCTATACACTGAAGCTTTCTTT. As protein: CASTQDLYTEAFF.